The 9 T cell receptor beta chains presented below share a single source sample, sequenced in a study of beta chain features in type 1 diabetes. Regarding the study as a whole: Among patients with Type 1 diabetes, TCRB CDR3s were moderately but significantly shorter in every one of the four CD4+ subsets.

TCRB transcripts that were expressed got sequenced, as all of the isolated RNA had been reverse transcribed. The table came from immunoSEQ multiplex PCR; TCRdb's copy has only in-frame clones and leaves some out. The table includes roughly 100,000 clones, over 25% detected once. For these TCRs, the target antigens are not known. Sequenced: central memory CD4+ T cells from blood. The source of these receptors is a woman aged 18-29 years with type 1 diabetes.

This rearrangement joins TRBV29-1 to TRBJ1-2; 8 nucleotides line up with TRBD1. Trimming took 6 bases from V and 3 from J; bases not matched to a gene: 3. This CDR3 comprises 12 residues. Germline V CDR1 and CDR2: SQVTM, ANQGSEA. As DNA, the CDR3 is TGCAGCGTCACAGGGGGGGACTATGGCTACACCTTC. It translates to CSVTGGDYGYTF.

This clone was picked up a small number of times. The gene calls are TRBV11-2 and TRBJ2-5; 10 bases are a match to TRBD2. CDR3 size: 15 residues. V was clipped by 5 bases and J by 5 bases; unmatched bases: 8. Germline V CDR1 and CDR2: SGHAT, FQNNGV. CDR3 coding DNA: TGTGCCAGCAGCGCTCCTCTTAGCGGGAGGGAGACCCAGTACTTC. As protein: CASSAPLSGRETQYF.

The chain carries TRBV5-6 and TRBJ2-7, with TRBD1 identical over 8 bases. V shed 0 bases and J 6 bases; nucleotides not matched to a gene: 2. The length of the CDR3 is 13 residues. The germline V gene encodes CDR1 SGHDT and CDR2 YYEEEE. In DNA form, the CDR3 reads TGTGCCAGCAGCTTGGCGGACAGGGCCGAGCAGTACTTC. Translated, it gives CASSLADRAEQYF.

The rearrangement uses TRBV6-1 and TRBJ2-1; D is undetermined. In germline, CDR1 is MNHNS, CDR2 SASEGT. Trimming removed 6 bases from V and 3 bases from J, with 15 bases in between. This CDR3 has 15 amino acids. CDR3 DNA sequence: TGTGCCAGCAGCGTCCAAATAACCAGCTACAATGAGCAGTTCTTC. It yields the protein CASSVQITSYNEQFF.

This sequence joins TRBV5-4 and TRBJ1-1, with a possible D match to TRBD1 (5 bases). The CDR3 is 12 residues long. Germline loops: CDR1 SGHNT, CDR2 YYREEE (reference sequence). Trimming took off 4 bases at V and 4 bases at J, with 8 bases between the two ends. In nucleotides, the CDR3 is TGTGCCAGCAGCCTAGACAGCACTGAAGCTTTCTTT. Translated, it gives CASSLDSTEAFF. The full variable domain, with the rest looked up from reference TRBV5-4 and TRBJ1-1, is ETGVTQSPTHLIKTRGQQVTLRCSSQSGHNTVSWYQQALGQGPQFIFQYYREEENGRGNFPPRFSGLQFPNYSSELNVNALELDDSALYLCASSLDSTEAFFGQGTRLTVV.

This chain connects TRBV18 to TRBJ2-2; D gene unclear. Germline loops: CDR1 KGHSH, CDR2 LQKENI. V lost 4 bases and J 6 bases, leaving 6 bases between the germline ends. This CDR3 has 12 residues. Written as DNA, the CDR3 is TGTGCCAGCTCACAAACACCCGGGGAGCTGTTTTTT. This sequence encodes CASSQTPGELFF.

The V and J genes are TRBV28 and TRBJ2-1, with TRBD2 matching 12 bases. CDR1 and CDR2 from the germline V gene are MDHEN and SYDVKM. The CDR3 sequence is 16 residues long. V trimming: 6 bases; J trimming: 3 bases; junction bases outside the gene matches: 6. CDR3 bases: TGTGCCAGCAGCTTACAGACTAGCGGGAGCTACAATGAGCAGTTCTTC. This translates into CASSLQTSGSYNEQFF. Based on the CDR3 plus reference TRBV28 and TRBJ2-1, the full variable domain is DVKVTQSSRYLVKRTGEKVFLECVQDMDHENMFWYRQDPGLGLRLIYFSYDVKMKEKGDIPEGYSVSREKKERFSLILESASTNQTSMYLCASSLQTSGSYNEQFFGPGTRLTVL.

This clone was detected only a few times. The V call is TRBV30, the J call TRBJ2-2; D might be TRBD1 (6 bases). The CDR3 sequence is 13 residues long. Germline V lookup: CDR1 GTSNPN, CDR2 SVGIG (reference sequence). The germline V and J ends were trimmed by 5 bases and 5 bases, with 12 bases remaining between them. The CDR3 spells CAWGQGNTGELFF. The CDR3 DNA reads as TGTGCCTGGGGTCAGGGGAATACCGGGGAGCTGTTTTTT.

The chain uses TRBV21-1 and TRBJ1-1; TRBD1, the table's D call, lacks a check against the DNA. TRBV21-1 is designated a pseudogene. The CDR3 contains 15 residues. The CDR3 DNA reads TGTGCCAGCAGCAAACTTCGACAGGGGGCCGCTGAAGCTTTCTTT. This gives the protein CASSKLRQGAAEAFF.